These T cell receptor beta chains were read from a single sample in a study of blood T cell repertoires in COVID-19. Data came from immunoSEQ multiplex PCR; TCRdb stores just in-frame clones and leaves some out. The sample lists 130,000 to 150,000 clones; 80% to 90% were seen once. Sequencing input: peripheral blood. All receptors derive from a woman aged 60-70 years with COVID-19, enrolled during active disease. The CDR3 runs from the conserved cysteine through the conserved F or W. A D gene is named only where the DNA matches it firmly. The size field is filled for only some rows; it gives once, few, many or a size class.

- | - | TRBJ2-5 | TRBV7-8 | CASSPGLQETQYF | TGTGCCAGCAGCCCCGGACTCCAAGAGACCCAGTACTTC
- | - | TRBJ1-5 | TRBV12-3/TRBV12-4 | CASSLQGDQPQHF | TGTGCCAGCAGCCTACAGGGAGATCAGCCCCAGCATTTT
- | TRBD1 | TRBJ2-1 | TRBV24-1 | CATSDPTGIYNEQFF | TGTGCCACCAGTGATCCGACAGGGATATACAATGAGCAGTTCTTC
- | TRBD2 | TRBJ2-1 | TRBV11-2 | CASSLTSGGASEQFF | TGTGCCAGCAGCTTGACTAGCGGGGGGGCGAGTGAGCAGTTCTTC
- | TRBD1 | TRBJ2-2 | TRBV19 | CASSFGQGGELFF | TGTGCCAGTAGTTTTGGACAGGGCGGGGAGCTGTTTTTT
- | TRBD1 | TRBJ1-2 | TRBV9 | CASSGDRGQRNGYTF | TGTGCCAGCAGCGGGGACAGGGGCCAGAGGAATGGCTACACCTTC
- | TRBD1 | TRBJ2-5 | TRBV30 | CAWSAGTEETQYF | TGTGCCTGGAGCGCCGGGACAGAAGAGACCCAGTACTTC
- | - | TRBJ1-3 | TRBV18 | CASSPNSPDSGNTIYF | TGTGCCAGCTCACCAAATTCCCCAGACTCTGGAAACACCATATATTTT
- | - | TRBJ1-3 | TRBV9 | CASSMSNRDTGNTIYF | TGTGCCAGCAGCATGAGTAACAGGGATACAGGAAACACCATATATTTT
once | - | TRBJ2-5 | TRBV11-2 | CASSQKPGVRETQYF | TGTGCCAGCAGCCAAAAACCAGGGGTCCGGGAGACCCAGTACTTC
once | - | TRBJ2-1 | TRBV5-1 | CASSLERADYNEQFF | TGCGCCAGCAGCTTGGAGAGGGCCGATTACAATGAGCAGTTCTTC
- | - | TRBJ2-2 | TRBV9 | CASSPSAGTYTGELFF | TGTGCCAGCAGCCCCTCGGCGGGCACTTACACCGGGGAGCTGTTTTTT
- | - | TRBJ2-5 | TRBV7-9 | CASSLGATGAETQYF | TGTGCCAGCAGCTTAGGGGCGACAGGAGCGGAGACCCAGTACTTC
- | - | TRBJ1-2 | TRBV2 | CASNYGVDSYTF | TGTGCCAGCAACTACGGGGTTGATAGCTACACCTTC
- | - | TRBJ1-6 | TRBV29-1 | CSARDSTPNSPLHF | TGCAGCGCTCGGGACTCAACCCCAAATTCACCCCTCCACTTT
- | - | TRBJ2-3 | TRBV23-1 | CASSQSGGPNTQYF | TGCGCCAGCAGTCAATCGGGGGGGCCGAATACGCAGTATTTT
- | - | TRBJ2-2 | TRBV5-6 | CASSLGRMGTGELFF | TGTGCCAGCAGCTTGGGCAGGATGGGCACCGGGGAGCTGTTTTTT
once | - | TRBJ1-4 | TRBV5-4 | CASSLDSSDEKLFF | TGTGCCAGCAGCTTGGACAGCTCGGATGAAAAACTGTTTTTT
- | - | TRBJ1-3 | TRBV4-3 | CASSQEANTIYF | TGCGCCAGCAGCCAAGAAGCGAACACCATATATTTT
- | - | TRBJ2-5 | TRBV2 | CASSDQAETQYF | TGTGCCAGCAGTGATCAGGCAGAGACCCAGTACTTC
- | - | TRBJ2-2 | TRBV7-9 | CASSFPPGHANTGELFF | TGTGCCAGCAGCTTCCCCCCGGGACATGCTAACACCGGGGAGCTGTTTTTT
- | TRBD1 | TRBJ2-2 | TRBV4-1 | CASSQWGTGASTGTGELFF | TGCGCCAGCAGCCAGTGGGGGACAGGGGCGTCGACGGGCACCGGGGAGCTGTTTTTT
- | TRBD1 | TRBJ1-2 | TRBV10-3 | CAISESGTGERRGYTF | TGTGCCATCAGTGAGTCCGGGACAGGGGAAAGGAGAGGCTACACCTTC
- | - | TRBJ2-5 | TRBV5-1 | CASSLTGGGETQYF | TGCGCCAGCAGCTTGACAGGGGGGGGAGAGACCCAGTACTTC
- | TRBD1 | TRBJ1-2 | TRBV24-1 | CATSDTDRGGGYTF | TGTGCCACCAGTGATACCGACAGGGGGGGTGGCTACACCTTC
- | - | TRBJ1-1 | TRBV7-3 | CASSSQRDTEAFF | TGTGCCAGCAGCTCGCAGAGGGACACTGAAGCTTTCTTT
- | - | TRBJ1-1 | TRBV28 | CASSLSTVNTEAFF | TGTGCCAGCAGTCTATCGACTGTGAACACTGAAGCTTTCTTT
- | TRBD1 | TRBJ1-1 | TRBV18 | CASSQTAFRGTVEAFF | TGTGCCAGCTCACAAACCGCTTTCAGGGGGACTGTTGAAGCTTTCTTT
once | - | TRBJ2-3 | TRBV5-6 | CASSLGRADTQYF | TGTGCCAGCAGCTTGGGCCGAGCAGATACGCAGTATTTT
few | - | TRBJ2-1 | TRBV18 | CASSPNTDSYNEQFF | TGTGCCAGCTCACCCAACACAGACAGCTACAATGAGCAGTTCTTC
once | - | TRBJ2-3 | TRBV5-6 | CASSLGVELDADTQYF | TGTGCCAGCAGCTTGGGGGTGGAACTAGATGCAGATACGCAGTATTTT
- | - | TRBJ1-1 | TRBV21-1 | CASSKVGQGAPEAFF | -
once | TRBD1 | TRBJ1-5 | TRBV5-1 | CASSLGDSSNQPQHF | TGCGCCAGCAGCTTGGGGGACAGTAGCAATCAGCCCCAGCATTTT
- | TRBD2 | TRBJ2-1 | TRBV19 | CASSITGAGGNNEQFF | TGTGCCAGTAGTATAACCGGAGCGGGGGGTAACAATGAGCAGTTCTTC
- | TRBD2 | TRBJ2-7 | TRBV13 | CASSPPRTSGDTYEQYF | TGTGCCAGCAGCCCGCCCCGGACTAGCGGGGATACCTACGAGCAGTACTTC
few | - | TRBJ1-6 | TRBV19 | CASKMRQPNSPLHF | TGTGCCAGTAAGATGAGACAGCCTAATTCACCCCTCCACTTT
- | TRBD1 | TRBJ2-5 | TRBV7-8 | CASSLALQGPQETQYF | TGTGCCAGCAGCTTAGCCTTACAGGGGCCGCAAGAGACCCAGTACTTC
- | - | TRBJ1-2 | TRBV3-1/TRBV3-2 | CASSQGSGNYVGYTF | TGTGCCAGCAGCCAGGGCTCGGGGAACTATGTTGGCTACACCTTC
- | TRBD1 | TRBJ2-2 | TRBV5-8 | CASSLGQGWDTGELFF | TGTGCCAGCAGCTTGGGACAGGGTTGGGACACCGGGGAGCTGTTTTTT
- | TRBD1 | TRBJ1-5 | TRBV5-1 | CASSPRQGDHSNQPQHF | TGCGCCAGCAGCCCCAGACAGGGCGACCATAGCAATCAGCCCCAGCATTTT